The clone carrying this T cell receptor (beta chain) was seen a handful of times. The antigen is undetermined. Germline loops: CDR1 PRHDT, CDR2 FYEKMQ (reference sequence). Trimming cost V 4 bases and J 4 bases, with 10 bases left between them. The CDR3 extends over 13 amino acids. This sample was taken from a study of T cell responses to AZD1222 COVID-19 vaccine. Findings of the study overall: With dominance at 160-218 and 743-854, vaccine-associated CD4 TCRs spanned spike. Nearly half of unique spike-specific TCRs reportedly avoided B.1.351 and B.1.1.7 mutated regions.

Libraries were prepared by immunoSEQ multiplex PCR; TCRdb keeps only in-frame clonotypes and omits some of them. The sample shows 95,000 to 150,000 clones, about 90% of them seen only once. The sequencing used peripheral blood, collected on day 0 of AZD1222 vaccination. V is TRBV13 and J is TRBJ1-2; D unresolved. This TCR came from an adult in good health. The CDR3 bases are TGTGCCAGCAGCTCGCAGCTGACCTATGGCTACACCTTC. Protein product: CASSSQLTYGYTF.